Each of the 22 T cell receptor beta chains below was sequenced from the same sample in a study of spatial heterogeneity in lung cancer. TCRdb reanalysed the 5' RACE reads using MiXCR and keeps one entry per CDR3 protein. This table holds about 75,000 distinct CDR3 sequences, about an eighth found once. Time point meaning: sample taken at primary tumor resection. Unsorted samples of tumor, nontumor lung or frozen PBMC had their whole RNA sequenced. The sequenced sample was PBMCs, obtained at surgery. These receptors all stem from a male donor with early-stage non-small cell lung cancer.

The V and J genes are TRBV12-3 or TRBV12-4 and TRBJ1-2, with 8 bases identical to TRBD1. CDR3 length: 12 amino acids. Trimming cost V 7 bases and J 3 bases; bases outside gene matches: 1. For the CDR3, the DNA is TGTGCCAGCACGACAGGGGACTATGGCTACACCTTC. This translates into CASTTGDYGYTF.

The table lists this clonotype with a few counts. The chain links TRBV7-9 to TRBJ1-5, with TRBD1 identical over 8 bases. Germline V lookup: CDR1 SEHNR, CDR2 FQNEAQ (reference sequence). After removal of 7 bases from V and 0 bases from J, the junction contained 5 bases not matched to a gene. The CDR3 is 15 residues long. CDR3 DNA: TGTGCCAGCACGGCAGGGGGCAATAGCAATCAGCCCCAGCATTTT. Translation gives CASTAGGNSNQPQHF.

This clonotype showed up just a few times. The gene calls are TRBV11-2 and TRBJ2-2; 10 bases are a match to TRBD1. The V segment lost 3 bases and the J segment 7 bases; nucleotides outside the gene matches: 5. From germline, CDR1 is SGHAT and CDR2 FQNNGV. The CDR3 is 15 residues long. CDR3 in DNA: TGTGCCAGCAGCTTGGCGGGACAGGGGTTCGGGGAGCTGTTTTTT. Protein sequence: CASSLAGQGFGELFF.

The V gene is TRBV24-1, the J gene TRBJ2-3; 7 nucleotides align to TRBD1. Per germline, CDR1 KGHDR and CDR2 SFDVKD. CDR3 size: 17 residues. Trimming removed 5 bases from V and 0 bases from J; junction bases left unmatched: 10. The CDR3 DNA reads TGTGCCACCAGTGGAAACACAGGGGTCTCTAGCACAGATACGCAGTATTTT. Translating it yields CATSGNTGVSSTDTQYF.

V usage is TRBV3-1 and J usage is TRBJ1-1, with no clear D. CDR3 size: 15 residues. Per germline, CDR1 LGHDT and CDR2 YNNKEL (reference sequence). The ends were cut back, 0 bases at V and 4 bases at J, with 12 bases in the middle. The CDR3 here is CASSQEALPPTEAFF. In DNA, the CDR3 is TGTGCCAGCAGCCAAGAGGCACTCCCCCCCACTGAAGCTTTCTTT.

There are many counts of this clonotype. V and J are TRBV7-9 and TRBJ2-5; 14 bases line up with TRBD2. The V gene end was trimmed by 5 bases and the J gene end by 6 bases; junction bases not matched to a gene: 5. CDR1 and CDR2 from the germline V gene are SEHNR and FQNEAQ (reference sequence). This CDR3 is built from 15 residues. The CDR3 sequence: CASSGTSGRGKTQYF. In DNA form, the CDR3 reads TGTGCCAGCAGCGGGACTAGCGGGAGAGGAAAGACCCAGTACTTC.

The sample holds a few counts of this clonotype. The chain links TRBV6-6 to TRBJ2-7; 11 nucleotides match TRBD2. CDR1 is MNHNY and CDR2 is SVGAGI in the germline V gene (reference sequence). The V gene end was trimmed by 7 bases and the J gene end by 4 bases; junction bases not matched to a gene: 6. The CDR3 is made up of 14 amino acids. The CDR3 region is CASTVLAGAYEQYF. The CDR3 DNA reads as TGTGCCAGCACGGTACTAGCGGGAGCTTACGAGCAGTACTTC.

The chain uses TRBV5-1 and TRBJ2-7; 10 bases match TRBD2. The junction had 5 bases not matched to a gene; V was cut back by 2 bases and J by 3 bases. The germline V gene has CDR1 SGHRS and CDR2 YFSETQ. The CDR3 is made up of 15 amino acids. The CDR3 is CASSFLAGEYYEQYF. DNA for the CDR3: TGCGCCAGCAGCTTTCTAGCGGGAGAGTACTACGAGCAGTACTTC.

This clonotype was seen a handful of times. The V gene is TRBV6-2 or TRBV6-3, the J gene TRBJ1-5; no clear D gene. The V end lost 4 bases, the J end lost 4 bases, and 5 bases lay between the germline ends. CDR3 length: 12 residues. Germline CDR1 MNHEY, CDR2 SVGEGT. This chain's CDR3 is CASSSRNQPQHF. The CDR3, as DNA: TGTGCCAGCAGTTCCAGAAATCAGCCCCAGCATTTT.

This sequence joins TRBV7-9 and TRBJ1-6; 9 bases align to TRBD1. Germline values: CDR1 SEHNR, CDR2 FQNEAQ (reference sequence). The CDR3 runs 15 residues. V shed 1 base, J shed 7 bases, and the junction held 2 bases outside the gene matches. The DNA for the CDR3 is TGTGCCAGCAGCTTAGGGACAGGGGAGAATTCACCCCTCCACTTT. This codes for CASSLGTGENSPLHF.

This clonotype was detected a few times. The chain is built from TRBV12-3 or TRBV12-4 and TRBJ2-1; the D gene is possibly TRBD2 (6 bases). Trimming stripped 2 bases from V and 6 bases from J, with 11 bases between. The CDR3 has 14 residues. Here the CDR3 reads CASSLWRDGNEQFF. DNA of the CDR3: TGTGCCAGCAGTTTATGGCGGGATGGCAATGAGCAGTTCTTC.

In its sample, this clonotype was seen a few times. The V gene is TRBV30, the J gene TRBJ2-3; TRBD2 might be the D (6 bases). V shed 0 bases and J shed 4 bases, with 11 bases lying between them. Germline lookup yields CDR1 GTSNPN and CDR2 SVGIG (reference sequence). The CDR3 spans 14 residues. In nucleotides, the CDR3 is TGTGCCTGGAGTGTGGGACTGGGATCAGATACGCAGTATTTT. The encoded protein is CAWSVGLGSDTQYF. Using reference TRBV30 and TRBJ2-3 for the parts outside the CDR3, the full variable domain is SQTIHQWPATLVQPVGSPLSLECTVEGTSNPNLYWYRQAAGRGLQLLFYSVGIGQISSEVPQNLSASRPQDRQFILSSKKLLLSDSGFYLCAWSVGLGSDTQYFGPGTRLTVL.

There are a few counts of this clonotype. The CDR3 sequence: CASSLGGRSVDTQYF. The CDR3 DNA sequence: TGTGCCAGCAGCTTAGGCGGGAGAAGTGTAGATACGCAGTATTTT. The chain is built from TRBV11-2 and TRBJ2-3, with TRBD2 matching 7 bases. This CDR3 is built from 15 residues. CDR1 and CDR2 from the germline V gene are SGHAT and FQNNGV. The V segment lost 1 base and the J segment 5 bases; nucleotides outside the gene matches: 6.

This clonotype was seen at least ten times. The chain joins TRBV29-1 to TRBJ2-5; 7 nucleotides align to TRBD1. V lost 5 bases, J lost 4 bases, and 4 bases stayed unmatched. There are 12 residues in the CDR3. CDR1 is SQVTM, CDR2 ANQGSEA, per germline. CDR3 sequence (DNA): TGCAGCGTTATAACAGGGGCAGAGACCCAGTACTTC. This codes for CSVITGAETQYF.

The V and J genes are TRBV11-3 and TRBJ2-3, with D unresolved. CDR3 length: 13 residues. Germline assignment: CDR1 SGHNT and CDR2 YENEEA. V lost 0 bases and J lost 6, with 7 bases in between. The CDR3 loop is CASSLDRMDTQYF. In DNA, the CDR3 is TGTGCCAGCAGCTTAGACCGCATGGATACGCAGTATTTT.

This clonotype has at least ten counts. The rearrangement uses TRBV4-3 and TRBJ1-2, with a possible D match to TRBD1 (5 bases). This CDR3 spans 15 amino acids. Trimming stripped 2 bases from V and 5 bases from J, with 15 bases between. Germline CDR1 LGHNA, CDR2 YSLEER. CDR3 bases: TGCGCCAGCAGCCAATCCCAGGGTACCGGATATGGCTACACCTTC. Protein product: CASSQSQGTGYGYTF.

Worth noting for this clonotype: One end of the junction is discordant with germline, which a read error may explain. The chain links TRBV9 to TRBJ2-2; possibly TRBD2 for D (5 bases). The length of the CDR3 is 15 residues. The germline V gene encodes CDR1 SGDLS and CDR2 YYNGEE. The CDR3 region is CASSVGGGYTGELIF. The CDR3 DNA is TGTGCCAGCAGCGTAGGCGGCGGTTACACCGGGGAGCTGATTTTT.

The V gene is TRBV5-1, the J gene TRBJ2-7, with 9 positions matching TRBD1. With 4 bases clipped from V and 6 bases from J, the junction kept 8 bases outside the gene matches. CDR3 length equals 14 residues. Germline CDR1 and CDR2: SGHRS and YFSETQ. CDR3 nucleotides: TGCGCCAGCAGCGAGGGACAGGGTACCAGCGAGCAGTACTTC. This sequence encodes CASSEGQGTSEQYF.

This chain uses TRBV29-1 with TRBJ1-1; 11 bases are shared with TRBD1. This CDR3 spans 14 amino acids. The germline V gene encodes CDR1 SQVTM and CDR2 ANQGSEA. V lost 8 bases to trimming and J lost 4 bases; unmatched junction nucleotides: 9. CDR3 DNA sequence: TGCAGCATACAGCGGGGGACAGGGGGCACTGAAGCTTTCTTT. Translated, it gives CSIQRGTGGTEAFF. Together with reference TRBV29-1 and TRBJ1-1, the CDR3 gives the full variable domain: SAVISQKPSRDICQRGTSLTIQCQVDSQVTMMFWYRQQPGQSLTLIATANQGSEATYESGFVIDKFPISRPNLTFSTLTVSNMSPEDSSIYLCSIQRGTGGTEAFFGQGTRLTVV.

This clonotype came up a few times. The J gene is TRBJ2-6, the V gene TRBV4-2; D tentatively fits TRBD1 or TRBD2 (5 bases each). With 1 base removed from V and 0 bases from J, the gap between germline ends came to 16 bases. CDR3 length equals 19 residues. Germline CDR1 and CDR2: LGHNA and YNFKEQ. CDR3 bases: TGTGCCAGCAGCCAAGCGAGGGGAGCCAAGTACTCTGGGGCCAACGTCCTGACTTTC. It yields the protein CASSQARGAKYSGANVLTF.

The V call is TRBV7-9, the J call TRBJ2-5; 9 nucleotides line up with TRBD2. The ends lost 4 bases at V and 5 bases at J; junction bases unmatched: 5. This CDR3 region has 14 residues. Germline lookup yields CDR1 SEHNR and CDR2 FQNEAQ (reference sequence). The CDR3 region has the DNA TGTGCCAGCAGCTCTAGCGGGAACGCGGAGACCCAGTACTTC. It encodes CASSSSGNAETQYF.

The CDR3 loop reads CSANSPNEKLFF. The CDR3, as DNA: TGCAGTGCTAACAGCCCTAATGAAAAACTGTTTTTT. The V gene is TRBV20-1, the J gene TRBJ1-4; no clear D. V was clipped by 4 bases and J by 3 bases, with 6 bases between them. Germline CDR1 and CDR2: DFQATT and SNEGSKA (reference sequence). CDR3 length: 12 residues.